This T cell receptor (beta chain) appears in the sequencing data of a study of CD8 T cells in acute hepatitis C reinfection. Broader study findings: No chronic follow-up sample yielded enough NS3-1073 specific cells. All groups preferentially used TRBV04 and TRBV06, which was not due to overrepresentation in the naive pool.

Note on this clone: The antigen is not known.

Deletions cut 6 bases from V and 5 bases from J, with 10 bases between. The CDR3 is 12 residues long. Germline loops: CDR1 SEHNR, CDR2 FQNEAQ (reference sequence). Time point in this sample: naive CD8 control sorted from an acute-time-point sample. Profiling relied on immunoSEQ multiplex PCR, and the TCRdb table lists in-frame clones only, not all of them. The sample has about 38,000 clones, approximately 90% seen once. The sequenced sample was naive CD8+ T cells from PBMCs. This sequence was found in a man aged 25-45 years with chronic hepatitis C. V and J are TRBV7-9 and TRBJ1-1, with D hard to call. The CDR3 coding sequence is TGTGCCAGCAGTCGGGGAGAGACTGAAGCTTTCTTT. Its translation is CASSRGETEAFF.